This entry lists 3 T cell receptor beta chains sequenced from one sample in a study of T cell clones after liver transplantation. Using immunoSEQ multiplex PCR, the repertoire was profiled, and TCRdb retains in-frame clones only, with some absent. This table holds approximately 100,000 clones, roughly four fifths found once. Sequencing was performed on CD4+ T cells from blood, taken about 50 months after liver transplant. The receptors were sampled from a human patient who received a liver transplant. Some T cells may have come from the graft donor.

This clone was detected only a few times. The V and J genes are TRBV6-5 and TRBJ1-1; 10 positions match TRBD1. Trimming cost V 5 bases and J 4 bases; bases outside gene matches: 4. CDR1 and CDR2 (germline): MNHEY, SVGAGI. The CDR3 covers 14 residues. As DNA, the CDR3 is TGTGCCAGCAGTACCGGGACAGGGGCCACTGAAGCTTTCTTT. The encoded protein is CASSTGTGATEAFF.

The rearrangement links TRBV2 to TRBJ2-2; D gene ambiguous. The germline V gene has CDR1 SNHLY and CDR2 FYNNEI. The CDR3 spans 14 residues. V shed 6 bases and J shed 3 bases, with 11 bases lying between them. The CDR3 here is CASRAGPDTGELFF. DNA of the CDR3: TGTGCCAGCAGGGCCGGGCCCGACACCGGGGAGCTGTTTTTT.

The chain joins TRBV5-8 to TRBJ2-7; D is unclear. With 0 bases removed from V and 2 bases from J, the gap between germline ends came to 3 bases. Germline CDR1 is SGHTS and CDR2 is YDEGEE. The CDR3 totals 12 residues. The CDR3 loop is CASSLEPYEQYF. CDR3 DNA: TGTGCCAGCAGCTTGGAGCCCTACGAGCAGTACTTC.